This note documents a single T cell receptor (beta chain) sequence. Its matching antigen is unknown. This specimen belongs to a study of T-cell memory formation after mild COVID-19. Points from the study as a whole: SARS-CoV-2 specificity of second-wave clones peaking day 37 was unconfirmed. Later expanders leaned toward CD4+, whereas clones contracting from day 15 to 85 were balanced CD4/CD8. Pre-infection memory showed some responding clones, and this suggested that cross-reactive memory joined.

The CDR3 loop spans 15 amino acids. The V gene's germline CDR1 is SGHRS and CDR2 YFSETQ. After removal of 0 bases from V and 7 bases from J, the junction contained 6 bases not matched to a gene. Researchers used 5'RACE with constant-segment primers to make TCR alpha and TCR beta cDNA libraries that carry sample barcodes and UMIs. MiXCR, run by TCRdb on the 5' RACE reads, gives a single entry per CDR3 protein. The sample lists hundreds of thousands of distinct CDR3 sequences, approximately 24% occurring once. The rearrangement links TRBV5-1 to TRBJ2-1, with TRBD2 identical over 8 bases. The sequence was obtained from an adult woman who had mild COVID-19 (a few samples of this study predate the infection). Cell type and time point are not known. The sample consisted of PBMCs or a T cell subset sorted from them (not recorded which). In DNA, the CDR3 is TGCGCCAGCAGCTTGGTGCGGGGGGCGATGAATGAGCAGTTCTTC. Protein sequence: CASSLVRGAMNEQFF.